The 21 T cell receptor beta chains reported below all come from one sample, sequenced in a study of blood T cell repertoires in COVID-19. Libraries were prepared by immunoSEQ multiplex PCR; TCRdb keeps only in-frame clonotypes and omits some of them. Among approximately 110,000 clones, approximately 81% were seen once, and the ten largest hold more than 2%. Material: peripheral blood. These receptors were taken from a human donor in a cohort sampled during active COVID-19.

The chain uses TRBV21-1 and TRBJ1-4; no DNA check was done on the table's D call, TRBD1. TRBV21-1 is designated a pseudogene. This CDR3 spans 13 amino acids. The CDR3 DNA follows: TGTGCCAGCACCGGGGCAGGGGGCGAAAAACTGTTTTTT. Amino acid sequence: CASTGAGGEKLFF.

This chain connects TRBV12-5 to TRBJ2-1, with 10 bases lining up with TRBD1. The CDR3 spans 18 residues. Germline CDR1 reads LGHNT; CDR2 reads FRNRAP. Losses at the gene ends were 6 bases for V and 6 bases for J; bases not matched to a gene: 17. CDR3 in amino acids: CASGRSTSGTGESNEQFF. The DNA for the CDR3 is TGTGCTAGTGGGCGCAGCACCTCCGGGACAGGGGAGAGCAATGAGCAGTTCTTC.

The genes are TRBV19 and TRBJ1-2; D remains unclear. Between the trimmed V and J ends, which lost 5 bases and 2 bases, there was a span of 12 bases. The CDR3 spans 14 residues. CDR1 is LNHDA, CDR2 SQIVND, per germline (reference sequence). CDR3 nucleotides: TGTGCCAGTAGTCGAGACACGGGGAACTATGGCTACACCTTC. It yields the protein CASSRDTGNYGYTF.

The chain recombines TRBV21-1 with TRBJ2-1; the DNA was not compared with TRBD2, the D call given in the table. TRBV21-1 is recorded as a pseudogene. The CDR3 extends over 14 amino acids. The DNA of the CDR3 is TGTGCCAGCAGCAAAGGACTCTGGAGAAATGAGCAGTTCTTC. This codes for CASSKGLWRNEQFF.

The V call is TRBV2, the J call TRBJ2-7; no clear D. V gave up 6 bases and J gave up 1 base, with 7 bases separating them. Germline values: CDR1 SNHLY, CDR2 FYNNEI. The CDR3 consists of 12 residues. Here the CDR3 DNA reads TGTGCCAGCAGAACAGAATCCTACGAGCAGTACTTC. This translates into CASRTESYEQYF.

The chain employs TRBV6-5 and TRBJ2-7; 9 bases are shared with TRBD1. Per the germline V gene, CDR1 is MNHEY and CDR2 is SVGAGI. V was clipped by 11 bases and J by 7 bases; unmatched bases: 12. The CDR3 is 13 residues long. DNA for the CDR3: TGTGCCGGAACGGACAGGGGAAATCAGGAGCAGTACTTC. It specifies CAGTDRGNQEQYF.

J is TRBJ2-1 and V is TRBV5-1; 8 nucleotides align to TRBD2. The CDR3 length is 14 residues. Trimming removed 3 bases from V and 2 bases from J; junction bases left unmatched: 1. Germline lookup yields CDR1 SGHRS and CDR2 YFSETQ. CDR3 protein: CASSSSGPYNEQFF. CDR3 DNA sequence: TGCGCCAGCAGCTCTAGCGGGCCCTACAATGAGCAGTTCTTC. The entire variable domain, with the rest obtained from reference TRBV5-1 and TRBJ2-1, is as follows: KAGVTQTPRYLIKTRGQQVTLSCSPISGHRSVSWYQQTPGQGLQFLFEYFSETQRNKGNFPGRFSGRQFSNSRSEMNVSTLELGDSALYLCASSSSGPYNEQFFGPGTRLTVL.

This sequence joins TRBV24-1 and TRBJ1-1; D gene uncertain. The CDR3 contains 11 residues. Looked up from germline, CDR1 is KGHDR and CDR2 is SFDVKD. V lost 7 bases to trimming and J lost 2 bases, with 4 bases between them. As DNA, the CDR3 is TGTGCCACCAGCCAAAACACTGAAGCTTTCTTT. This translates into CATSQNTEAFF.

The chain uses TRBV19 and TRBJ2-2; TRBD2 matches 8 bases. The CDR3 length is 12 residues. The V segment lost 11 bases and the J segment 4 bases; nucleotides outside the gene matches: 3. The V gene's germline CDR1 is LNHDA and CDR2 SQIVND (reference sequence). The CDR3 loop is CAAGGFTGELFF. The CDR3, as DNA: TGTGCCGCGGGGGGCTTCACCGGGGAGCTGTTTTTT.

The J gene is TRBJ2-7, the V gene TRBV6-2 or TRBV6-3; D remains ambiguous. Per germline, CDR1 MNHEY and CDR2 SVGEGT. The CDR3 runs 14 residues. Trimming took off 5 bases at V and 0 bases at J, with 11 bases between the two ends. The CDR3 loop reads CASSRSGSSYEQYF. CDR3 in DNA: TGTGCCAGCAGTCGTTCCGGTAGCTCCTACGAGCAGTACTTC.

This chain links TRBV7-2 with TRBJ1-4, with 9 bases aligning to TRBD1. Germline V CDR1 and CDR2: SGHTA, FQGNSA. There are 15 residues in the CDR3. Trimming took 6 bases from V and 8 from J; bases not matched to a gene: 10. CDR3 protein: CASRNTGGDGEKLFF. The CDR3 DNA sequence: TGTGCCAGCAGGAACACAGGGGGCGATGGGGAAAAACTGTTTTTT.

The V gene is TRBV28, the J gene TRBJ2-2; perhaps TRBD1 as D (5 bases). V was pared by 3 bases and J by 8 bases, with 10 bases between. Germline-derived CDR1 and CDR2 are MDHEN and SYDVKM. The CDR3 consists of 13 residues. The CDR3 sequence: CASSFAGKGELFF. The CDR3, as DNA: TGTGCCAGCAGTTTTGCAGGGAAGGGGGAGCTGTTTTTT. The complete variable domain, with remaining parts taken from reference TRBV28 and TRBJ2-2, reads DVKVTQSSRYLVKRTGEKVFLECVQDMDHENMFWYRQDPGLGLRLIYFSYDVKMKEKGDIPEGYSVSREKKERFSLILESASTNQTSMYLCASSFAGKGELFFGEGSRLTVL.

A single count supports this clone. The J gene is TRBJ2-2, the V gene TRBV3-1 (or the pseudogene TRBV3-2); D is unclear. The germline CDR1 and CDR2 sequences are LGHDT and YNNKEL (reference sequence). Between the trimmed V and J ends, which lost 5 bases and 1 base, there was a span of 8 bases. This CDR3 region has 14 residues. This CDR3 is CASSNQLNTGELFF. CDR3 nucleotide sequence: TGTGCCAGCAGCAATCAGTTGAACACCGGGGAGCTGTTTTTT.

This chain connects TRBV20-1 to TRBJ2-3, with TRBD2 matching over 7 bases. The CDR3 spans 15 residues. Trimming cost V 3 bases and J 0 bases; bases outside gene matches: 6. Germline CDR1 DFQATT, CDR2 SNEGSKA (reference sequence). DNA of the CDR3: TGCAGTGCTAGTGATTCTAGCGGAAGCACAGATACGCAGTATTTT. Its protein product is CSASDSSGSTDTQYF.

The rearrangement joins TRBV7-2 to TRBJ1-1; possibly TRBD1 for D (5 bases). V gave up 5 bases and J gave up 4 bases, with 20 bases separating them. Germline CDR1 reads SGHTA; CDR2 reads FQGNSA. The CDR3 runs to 16 residues. The CDR3 sequence: CASSPRGGTGPTEAFF. The CDR3 DNA sequence: TGTGCCAGCAGCCCCAGAGGTGGGACTGGTCCCACTGAAGCTTTCTTT.

This clone has just a few counts. The chain combines TRBV10-1 with TRBJ2-1; 8 bases agree with TRBD2. From germline, CDR1 is WNHNN and CDR2 SYGVQD (reference sequence). The CDR3 covers 14 residues. With 5 bases clipped from V and 8 bases from J, the junction kept 8 bases outside the gene matches. CDR3 sequence reads: CASSSGLGVYEQFF. In DNA, the CDR3 is TGCGCCAGCAGTTCGGGACTAGGTGTCTATGAGCAGTTCTTC.

The chain links TRBV13 to TRBJ2-7, with a possible D match to TRBD2 (5 bases). The CDR3 has 14 residues. Trimming removed 5 bases at V and 0 bases at J, with 11 bases between. Germline assignment: CDR1 PRHDT and CDR2 FYEKMQ (reference sequence). Written as DNA, the CDR3 is TGTGCCAGCAGCCAGACGGGGAGCTCCTACGAGCAGTACTTC. Protein: CASSQTGSSYEQYF.

CDR3 coding DNA: TGTGCCAGCAGTTTGGCAGGGTCTGAAGCTTTCTTT. Translated: CASSLAGSEAFF. The chain uses TRBV28 and TRBJ1-1, with a tentative D call TRBD1 (5 bases). V lost 3 bases and J lost 6, with 8 bases in between. The germline CDR1 and CDR2 sequences are MDHEN and SYDVKM. The CDR3 loop spans 12 amino acids.

The V call is TRBV5-1, the J call TRBJ1-6; tentative D call: TRBD1 (6 bases). The CDR3 sequence is 14 residues long. The V end lost 0 bases, the J end lost 11 bases, and 12 bases lay between the germline ends. Per the germline V gene, CDR1 is SGHRS and CDR2 is YFSETQ. The CDR3 protein is CASSLEGGSTPLHF. As DNA, the CDR3 is TGCGCCAGCAGCTTGGAAGGGGGATCGACACCCCTCCACTTT.

This clone was seen only a few times. The chain links TRBV27 to TRBJ2-2; 9 nucleotides match TRBD1. The V gene end was trimmed by 5 bases and the J gene end by 3 bases; junction bases not matched to a gene: 7. CDR3 length equals 16 residues. CDR1 MNHEY and CDR2 SMNVEV come from the germline V gene (reference sequence). CDR3 region: CASSRGGQGYTGELFF. The CDR3 DNA reads as TGTGCCAGCAGTAGAGGGGGACAGGGCTACACCGGGGAGCTGTTTTTT.

For this clone: At the DNA level, this CDR3 is encoded by other sequences in the same sample as well. This chain connects TRBV5-1 to TRBJ2-3; TRBD2 matches 7 bases. The CDR3 is made up of 14 amino acids. Germline V gene sequence: CDR1 SGHRS, CDR2 YFSETQ. Trimming cost V 4 bases and J 4 bases; bases outside gene matches: 6. Here the CDR3 DNA reads TGCGCCAGCAGCCTCGACAGCGGGGCAGATACGCAGTATTTT. Protein: CASSLDSGADTQYF.